This T cell receptor (beta chain) was obtained from a study of cytomegalovirus exposure and HLA in healthy donors. Looking at the study overall: Earlier work reported some 110 million unique TCR beta sequences from about 190 million T cells. The study, taken as a whole, reports: An analysis was carried out at a later point. It showed that HLA-associated TCR beta chains were more clonally expanded than equally common non-associated chains.

The donors (healthy individuals) were bone marrow donors. As to this clone: What it binds is not known.

V was cut by 8 bases and J by 9 bases, with 21 bases left in between. Germline CDR1 and CDR2: LGHNA and YSLEER. The CDR3 is 14 residues long. The PCR made use of 60 Vbeta and 13 Jbeta primers. Original methodology: It was a later analysis that counted 83 million or so unique TCR beta chains, of which 9.5 million to 14 million were shared. Some clones are missing from TCRdb's copy, which holds only in-frame ones; the method was immunoSEQ multiplex PCR. V, J and clone size were drawn from that table, and D and trimming were deduced from the DNA. The sample holds 130,000 to 150,000 clones, over 80% seen once.

Source material: PBMCs. The J gene is TRBJ2-3, the V gene TRBV4-3; possibly TRBD1 for D (6 bases). This clonotype was obtained from a male donor in good health and CMV-seronegative. CDR3: CASQDRSYTGTQYF. The CDR3 DNA reads as TGCGCCAGCCAAGACAGGTCCTACACTGGGACGCAGTATTTT.